Below, 28 T cell receptor beta chains from the same sample are listed, as sequenced in a study of GPR56 and killer-like receptors on CD4 memory cells. Five CD4+ populations, defined by killer cell lectin-like receptor and GPR56 markers, were sorted by FACS. TCRdb reworked the reads into one entry per CDR3 protein, no DNA. Listed are 2,500 to 4,000 distinct CDR3 sequences; about 5.2% falls within the top ten. Sample: memory CD4+ T cells from blood. Receptor source: a human donor in good health.

This clonotype is called medium-sized based on its frequency. The chain joins TRBV5-4 to TRBJ2-3; TCRdb's D gene call, TRBD1, goes unchecked for lack of DNA. Germline V lookup: CDR1 SGHNT, CDR2 YYREEE (reference sequence). The CDR3 is 15 amino acids. CDR3 amino acids: CASSAPGLATDTQYF.

This clonotype is large by frequency. The chain employs TRBV6-1 and TRBJ2-3; the TRBD1 assignment by TCRdb is unverifiable without DNA. The CDR3 consists of 13 residues. Germline V gene data show CDR1 as MNHNS and CDR2 as SASEGT. The CDR3 protein is CASSGFRADTQYF.

Frequency places this clonotype as medium-sized. The CDR3: CASSSSGGAVWNIQYF. The gene calls are TRBV7-2 and TRBJ2-4; TCRdb proposes TRBD1, but this gene call is untestable without DNA. This CDR3 is 16 amino acids long. Germline CDR1 and CDR2: SGHTA and FQGNSA.

This clonotype is labeled medium-sized based on frequency. V gene TRBV6-2 or TRBV6-3 combines with J gene TRBJ2-7; TCRdb's assignment of TRBD1 cannot be checked, as there is no DNA. Germline loops: CDR1 MNHEY, CDR2 SVGEGT. This CDR3 has 13 residues. CDR3 loop: CASTTGQPYEQYF.

The rearrangement links TRBV4-3 to TRBJ2-2; lacking DNA, the TRBD2 call made by TCRdb goes unchecked. Germline V gene data show CDR1 as LGHNA and CDR2 as YSLEER. The CDR3 is made up of 15 amino acids. The CDR3 region is CASRRGLAIGGELFF.

J is TRBJ2-3 and V is TRBV6-1; TCRdb indicates TRBD2, and absent DNA this call remains unverified. Germline V gene lookup returns CDR1 MNHNS and CDR2 SASEGT. The CDR3 has 12 amino acids. The CDR3 here is CASSESSGGQYF.

The V call is TRBV20-1, the J call TRBJ2-2. Germline CDR1 reads DFQATT; CDR2 reads SNEGSKA (reference sequence). This CDR3 has 11 residues. The CDR3 sequence: CSATHGGELFF.

J is TRBJ2-2 and V is TRBV7-2; the D call from TCRdb, TRBD1, cannot be confirmed without DNA. This CDR3 spans 13 amino acids. Germline values: CDR1 SGHTA, CDR2 FQGNSA. Here the CDR3 reads CASSLGGAGELFF.

This clonotype shows up as medium-sized by frequency. The rearrangement links TRBV7-9 to TRBJ2-1; the D call of TRBD1 rests on TCRdb alone, since no DNA is present to check it. Per germline, CDR1 SEHNR and CDR2 FQNEAQ (reference sequence). There are 14 residues in the CDR3. The CDR3 is CASGDRGLRNEQFF.

Its frequency marks this clonotype as medium-sized. This chain joins TRBV24-1 and TRBJ2-3; TCRdb outputs TRBD1, but without DNA this stays unchecked. CDR1 is KGHDR and CDR2 is SFDVKD in the germline V gene. This CDR3 contains 15 residues. The chain's CDR3 is CATATSGGATDTQYF.

Measured by frequency, this clonotype is medium-sized. The V and J genes are TRBV6-5 and TRBJ1-3. Germline CDR1 and CDR2: MNHEY and SVGAGI. This CDR3 has 15 amino acids. CDR3 amino acids: CASSLQGSSGNTIYF.

The chain's CDR3 is CASSTGGVNEKLFF. V is TRBV5-6 and J is TRBJ1-4; lacking DNA, the TRBD1 call made by TCRdb goes unchecked. Looked up from germline, CDR1 is SGHDT and CDR2 is YYEEEE. The CDR3 has 14 amino acids.

This clonotype is medium-sized by frequency. CDR3 protein: CASSYTPSFSYNEQFF. The chain uses TRBV6-5 and TRBJ2-1. The CDR3 sequence is 16 residues long. Germline V gives CDR1 MNHEY, CDR2 SVGAGI.

This clonotype is identified as medium-sized (0.01 to 0.1%) from frequency. V gene TRBV7-2 combines with J gene TRBJ1-1. This CDR3 spans 16 amino acids. Germline values: CDR1 SGHTA, CDR2 FQGNSA. This chain's CDR3 is CASSFLTGVLNTEAFF.

This clonotype ranks as medium-sized in terms of frequency. The chain links TRBV9 to TRBJ1-2. CDR3 length equals 15 residues. In germline, CDR1 is SGDLS, CDR2 YYNGEE. This CDR3 is CASSVDPWGGDGYTF.

V and J are TRBV2 and TRBJ1-4. This CDR3 has 12 amino acids. Germline lookup yields CDR1 SNHLY and CDR2 FYNNEI. The chain's CDR3 is CASSRADEKLFF.

The chain has TRBV18 and TRBJ2-2; TCRdb lists TRBD1, though no DNA is available to test this call. Germline V CDR1 and CDR2: KGHSH, LQKENI. This CDR3 region has 17 residues. CDR3 in amino acids: CASSPQRQGQNAGELFF.

The V and J genes are TRBV15 and TRBJ2-6; the D gene TCRdb calls, TRBD1, cannot be checked with no DNA. The CDR3 runs to 16 residues. CDR1 is LNHNV and CDR2 is YYDKDF in the germline V gene (reference sequence). CDR3 region: CATSRGTGDGANVLTF.

The chain carries TRBV15 and TRBJ2-7. This CDR3 is 13 amino acids long. In germline, CDR1 is LNHNV, CDR2 YYDKDF (reference sequence). CDR3 protein: CATSREDGYEQYF.

The chain couples TRBV5-1 to TRBJ1-4. Germline CDR1 SGHRS, CDR2 YFSETQ. The CDR3 is 15 amino acids. CDR3 sequence: CASSAAVGTNEKLFF. The full variable domain, completed using reference TRBV5-1 and TRBJ1-4, is KAGVTQTPRYLIKTRGQQVTLSCSPISGHRSVSWYQQTPGQGLQFLFEYFSETQRNKGNFPGRFSGRQFSNSRSEMNVSTLELGDSALYLCASSAAVGTNEKLFFGSGTQLSVL.

Measured by frequency, this clonotype is medium-sized (0.01 to 0.1%). This sequence joins TRBV7-2 and TRBJ2-2; TCRdb lists TRBD1, though no DNA is available to test this call. Germline loops: CDR1 SGHTA, CDR2 FQGNSA. This CDR3 spans 13 amino acids. CDR3 region: CASREVAVGELFF.

Judged by frequency, this clonotype is medium-sized (0.01 to 0.1%). This chain uses TRBV19 with TRBJ1-2; TCRdb's assignment of TRBD1 cannot be checked, as there is no DNA. CDR1 is LNHDA, CDR2 SQIVND, per germline (reference sequence). The CDR3 is 16 amino acids. CDR3 in amino acids: CASSIPGTTETYGYTF.

The V gene is TRBV15, the J gene TRBJ1-1; lacking DNA, the TRBD1 call made by TCRdb goes unchecked. Germline loops: CDR1 LNHNV, CDR2 YYDKDF (reference sequence). CDR3 length: 14 amino acids. The CDR3 here is CATSSRGRNTEAFF. The full variable domain, completed using reference TRBV15 and TRBJ1-1, is DAMVIQNPRYQVTQFGKPVTLSCSQTLNHNVMYWYQQKSSQAPKLLFHYYDKDFNNEADTPDNFQSRRPNTSFCFLDIRSPGLGDTAMYLCATSSRGRNTEAFFGQGTRLTVV.

This clonotype ranks as medium-sized in terms of frequency. The rearrangement links TRBV5-6 to TRBJ2-5; TCRdb names TRBD1, which stays unverified in the absence of DNA. The CDR3 extends over 14 amino acids. CDR1 is SGHDT and CDR2 is YYEEEE in the germline V gene. This CDR3 is CASSLAWGKETQYF.

This chain uses TRBV12-3 or TRBV12-4 with TRBJ2-7; TCRdb names TRBD1, which stays unverified in the absence of DNA. The CDR3 has 12 amino acids. This CDR3 is CASSVTGGQQYF.

Frequency places this clonotype as medium-sized. The chain recombines TRBV6-5 with TRBJ2-5; with no DNA, the TCRdb D assignment of TRBD2 cannot be verified. CDR3 length: 14 residues. Germline-derived CDR1 and CDR2 are MNHEY and SVGAGI. The CDR3 region is CASRTSGGKETQYF.

This sequence joins TRBV20-1 and TRBJ2-7; as DNA is missing, the TRBD2 call by TCRdb cannot be tested. Germline CDR1 is DFQATT and CDR2 is SNEGSKA (reference sequence). The CDR3 is 15 residues long. CDR3 loop: CSAWALAGAFGEQYF.

This clonotype is classed as large by frequency. The rearrangement links TRBV7-2 to TRBJ1-2; TCRdb indicates TRBD1, and absent DNA this call remains unverified. The germline V gene has CDR1 SGHTA and CDR2 FQGNSA. The CDR3 contains 14 residues. The CDR3 sequence: CASSLSAGSYGYTF.